This T cell receptor (beta chain) was retrieved from a study of regulatory T cells in long-lasting Graves disease. Findings and caveats of the study: TRBV28, TRBJ1-2 and TRBJ2-5 were favored in persistent disease. Lower TCR diversity was seen in persistent Graves' patients than in newly diagnosed ones.

This clonotype was found a few times. Its antigen remains unidentified. With iRepertoire HTBI primers and Arm-PCR of CDR3 regions, TCR beta libraries were built. TCRdb reprocessed the multiplex PCR reads via MiXCR and lists one record per CDR3 protein. Here the sample spans hundreds of thousands of distinct CDR3 sequences, 16% being singletons. Time point: newly diagnosed GD, antithyroid drugs for less than 3 months. Extracted PBMC RNA gave rise to the TCR library. Graves' disease diagnosis was established per American Thyroid Association guidelines. The V gene's germline CDR1 is MNHEY and CDR2 SVGAGI. The V end lost 3 bases, the J end lost 0 bases, and 17 bases lay between the germline ends. The CDR3 extends over 18 amino acids. Separately, the same data were catalogued under a study of T cells in Graves' hyperthyroidism and ophthalmopathy. That work adds: Newly diagnosed patients aged 18 to 65 had hyperthyroidism of under 2 months' duration.

The sequence was obtained from a man aged 40-49 years with Graves disease. This chain uses TRBV6-5 with TRBJ1-4; possibly TRBD1 for D (5 bases). Sequencing used peripheral blood mononuclear cells (PBMCs), obtained at new diagnosis, from a patient treated with antithyroid drugs. CDR3 bases: TGTGCCAGCAGTTATCAGCCGCCTGGGGGGGCAACTAATGAAAAACTGTTTTTT. This encodes CASSYQPPGGATNEKLFF.